This passage covers 2 T cell receptor beta chains from one sample sequenced in a study of neoadjuvant anti-PD-1 for oral cavity cancer. Time point: after neoadjuvant nivolumab, at surgical resection. Sequencing was performed with immunoSEQ multiplex PCR; in TCRdb, only in-frame clones are kept and a portion is missing. Of some 9,500 clones in the sample, about 70% were seen once. Source: PBMCs, taken after nivolumab (anti-PD-1) treatment. The receptors derive from a person aged 35 to 85 with oral cavity squamous cell carcinoma.

This clone was counted once. V gene TRBV6-6 combines with J gene TRBJ2-5; no firm D call. V was clipped by 11 bases and J by 2 bases, with 12 bases between them. The CDR3 spans 12 residues. Per the germline V gene, CDR1 is MNHNY and CDR2 is SVGAGI (reference sequence). The CDR3 DNA reads as TGTGCCGTCGCGGCATTACAAGAGACCCAGTACTTC. It is translated as CAVAALQETQYF.

V and J are TRBV9 and TRBJ1-5; the D gene is possibly TRBD1 (5 bases). V was cut by 0 bases and J by 9 bases, with 13 bases left in between. CDR3 length: 14 residues. The germline V gene has CDR1 SGDLS and CDR2 YYNGEE. CDR3 residues: CASSVGGGERPQHF. The CDR3 DNA reads TGTGCCAGCAGCGTAGGTGGAGGGGAGAGGCCCCAGCATTTT. Combining the CDR3 with reference TRBV9 and TRBJ1-5 gives the whole variable domain DSGVTQTPKHLITATGQRVTLRCSPRSGDLSVYWYQQSLDQGLQFLIQYYNGEERAKGNILERFSAQQFPDLHSELNLSSLELGDSALYFCASSVGGGERPQHFGDGTRLSIL.